This record covers a single T cell receptor (beta chain). Its antigen is not identified. The CDR3 has 15 residues. Trimming took off 5 bases at V and 0 bases at J, with 11 bases between the two ends. Germline CDR1 reads SGHTA; CDR2 reads FQGTGA. These data belong to a study of T cell responses to AZD1222 COVID-19 vaccine. Overall study results and limits: Possibly, clonal diversity was underestimated; donors were largely white British and included more females. Spike-specific TCR breadth rose after two AZD1222 doses, and depth rose as well. Baseline serostatus was positive in only a handful of AZD1222 recipients.

TCRdb's copy holds only in-frame clones and misses some; the assay was immunoSEQ multiplex PCR. The data show tens of thousands of clones, roughly 80% seen once. The sample consisted of peripheral blood, taken 28 days after the second AZD1222 dose. This chain connects TRBV7-3 to TRBJ2-1, with a weak D call TRBD2 (5 bases). This TCR came from an adult who received the AZD1222 COVID-19 vaccine. CDR3 in DNA: TGTGCCAGCAGCCCTACGGGAAACTCCTACAATGAGCAGTTCTTC. This sequence encodes CASSPTGNSYNEQFF.